The 19 T cell receptor beta chains below were found in one sample sequenced in a study of T cells in Graves' hyperthyroidism and ophthalmopathy. Using RNA transcripts as the source, TCR beta CDR3 regions were amplified. The primer set for the first-round RT-PCR of the TCR CDR3 was HTBI. MiXCR, applied by TCRdb to the multiplex PCR reads, yields one record per CDR3 protein. In the table there are some 350,000 distinct CDR3 sequences, approximately 25% of which are singletons. Sequencing was carried out using blood. These receptor sequences come from a man aged 50-60 years with Graves' hyperthyroidism.

This rearrangement joins TRBV30 to TRBJ2-7; TRBD2 might be the D (5 bases). The CDR3 runs 15 residues. The germline V and J ends were trimmed by 0 bases and 2 bases, with 14 bases remaining between them. Germline CDR1 and CDR2: GTSNPN and SVGIG (reference sequence). DNA of the CDR3: TGTGCCTGGAGTGTGGGTCCGGGAACCACCTACGAGCAGTACTTC. Amino acid sequence: CAWSVGPGTTYEQYF.

This chain links TRBV20-1 with TRBJ2-7, with D possibly TRBD1 on 6 matching bases. CDR3 length: 14 amino acids. Germline loops: CDR1 DFQATT, CDR2 SNEGSKA (reference sequence). Trimming took 6 bases from V and 1 from J, leaving 16 bases between them. CDR3 residues: CSASPTGGSYEQYF. The CDR3 DNA reads TGCAGTGCCAGCCCGACAGGTGGATCCTACGAGCAGTACTTC.

The chain links TRBV7-9 to TRBJ1-1; perhaps TRBD1 as D (5 bases). The germline gives CDR1 SEHNR, CDR2 FQNEAQ (reference sequence). V lost 6 bases and J lost 0, with 14 bases in between. This CDR3 has 15 residues. The CDR3: CASRNAGGMNTEAFF. The CDR3 DNA sequence: TGTGCCAGCAGGAATGCTGGGGGTATGAACACTGAAGCTTTCTTT.

The chain recombines TRBV6-2 or TRBV6-3 with TRBJ2-1; 9 bases are shared with TRBD2. J gave up 2 bases and V 6 bases, and 5 bases lay outside the gene matches. CDR1 is MNHEY, CDR2 SVGEGT, per germline. The CDR3 contains 15 residues. CDR3 nucleotides: TGTGCCAGCAGCCCTAGCGGGAACCCCTACAATGAGCAGTTCTTC. Protein: CASSPSGNPYNEQFF.

This clonotype was detected a few times. This rearrangement joins TRBV6-1 to TRBJ2-7; D unresolved. Germline CDR1 and CDR2: MNHNS and SASEGT. Trimming stripped 5 bases from V and 2 bases from J, with 10 bases between. The CDR3 length is 13 residues. CDR3 bases: TGTGCCAGCAGTTATGGACGGACCTACGAGCAGTACTTC. Protein: CASSYGRTYEQYF.

Only a few counts were recorded for this clonotype. For the CDR3, the DNA is TGTGCCAGCAGCCTTGTGGGGACCTCTTACACCGGGGAGCTGTTTTTT. It yields the protein CASSLVGTSYTGELFF. The rearrangement joins TRBV7-9 to TRBJ2-2; D may match TRBD1 or TRBD2 (5 bases each). The germline V gene encodes CDR1 SEHNR and CDR2 FQNEAQ (reference sequence). V lost 5 bases and J lost 3, with 16 bases in between. This CDR3 contains 16 residues.

This clonotype was picked up a small number of times. J is TRBJ2-2 and V is TRBV28; TRBD1 is a possible D gene (5 bases). The CDR3 runs to 13 residues. Trimming removed 6 bases from V and 5 bases from J, with 10 bases in between. Germline V gives CDR1 MDHEN, CDR2 SYDVKM. Here the CDR3 reads CASRSGPTGELFF. Here the CDR3 DNA reads TGTGCCAGCAGATCAGGGCCAACCGGGGAGCTGTTTTTT.

The V and J genes are TRBV7-2 and TRBJ2-1, with D hard to call. Trimming removed 5 bases from V and 3 bases from J, with 20 bases in between. Germline lookup yields CDR1 SGHTA and CDR2 FQGNSA. The CDR3 is 17 residues long. The chain's CDR3 is CASSQRMGGGLYNEQFF. Written as DNA, the CDR3 is TGTGCCAGCAGCCAACGGATGGGCGGTGGTCTCTACAATGAGCAGTTCTTC.

This sequence joins TRBV19 and TRBJ1-4; TRBD1 agrees at 7 bases. The CDR3 is 16 residues long. The V segment lost 7 bases and the J segment 7 bases; nucleotides outside the gene matches: 15. Per germline, CDR1 LNHDA and CDR2 SQIVND (reference sequence). For the CDR3, the DNA is TGTGCCAGTACCCTTGGGCCCGGGACAGCCTTTGAAAAACTGTTTTTT. This sequence encodes CASTLGPGTAFEKLFF.

This sequence joins TRBV7-7 and TRBJ2-1; no reliable D call. The CDR3 has 13 residues. Germline values: CDR1 SSHAT, CDR2 FNYEAQ (reference sequence). V dropped 1 base and J dropped 9 bases, with 10 bases sitting between them. The DNA for the CDR3 is TGTGCCAGCAGCTTAGGGACGGATGGTGAGCAGTTCTTC. As protein: CASSLGTDGEQFF.

V is TRBV7-9 and J is TRBJ2-6, with 7 bases that match TRBD1. V dropped 6 bases and J dropped 0; count of bases not matched to a gene: 2. CDR1 and CDR2 from the germline V gene are SEHNR and FQNEAQ (reference sequence). This CDR3 comprises 15 residues. CDR3 sequence (DNA): TGTGCCAGCAGGTCAGGGGGCTCTGGGGCCAACGTCCTGACTTTC. Residues: CASRSGGSGANVLTF.

Only a few counts were recorded for this clonotype. The V call is TRBV2, the J call TRBJ2-2; possible D gene TRBD2, 6 bases. V shed 7 bases and J shed 5 bases, with 17 bases lying between them. Germline CDR1 is SNHLY and CDR2 is FYNNEI. This CDR3 spans 15 amino acids. For the CDR3, the DNA is TGTGCCAGCAAAATCGAGGGAGGAGGTACCGGGGAGCTGTTTTTT. Translated, it gives CASKIEGGGTGELFF.

A note on this clonotype: Just one base apart from a much larger clone, this may be a read error. CDR3 nucleotides: TGTGCCAGCACCTTAGAGATCAGGCTGGGGCCCGTCACGGATACGCAGTATTTT. Translated, it gives CASTLEIRLGPVTDTQYF. V and J are TRBV11-3 and TRBJ2-3; possible D gene TRBD1, 5 bases. The CDR3 has 18 residues. Germline assignment: CDR1 SGHNT and CDR2 YENEEA.

In its sample, this clonotype was seen a few times. The gene calls are TRBV3-1 and TRBJ1-5; D uncertain. The CDR3 length is 12 residues. Trimming removed 4 bases at V and 6 bases at J, with 7 bases between. Germline assignment: CDR1 LGHDT and CDR2 YNNKEL (reference sequence). CDR3 amino acids: CASSPLGQPQHF. CDR3 in DNA: TGTGCCAGCAGCCCACTCGGTCAGCCCCAGCATTTT.

This clonotype was counted many times. Its ends do not fully match the called genes, so a read error is possible. The chain couples TRBV5-1 to TRBJ2-1; D unclear. Germline V gene data show CDR1 as SGHRS and CDR2 as YFSETQ. The CDR3 spans 13 residues. This CDR3 is CASSLGLNNEQFF. In DNA form, the CDR3 reads TGTGCCAGCAGCTTAGGCCTAAACAATGAGCAGTTCTTC.

This chain uses TRBV5-1 with TRBJ1-3; D is unresolved. Looked up from germline, CDR1 is SGHRS and CDR2 is YFSETQ. The CDR3 extends over 14 amino acids. V dropped 0 bases and J dropped 2 bases, with 6 bases sitting between them. CDR3 protein: CASSLETAGNTIYF. As DNA, the CDR3 is TGCGCCAGCAGCTTGGAAACCGCTGGAAACACCATATATTTT.

In this sample, this clonotype turned up many times. The V gene is TRBV30, the J gene TRBJ2-1, with 9 bases identical to TRBD2. The junction had 2 bases not matched to a gene; V was cut back by 0 bases and J by 2 bases. CDR1 is GTSNPN, CDR2 SVGIG, per germline (reference sequence). This CDR3 spans 15 amino acids. CDR3 sequence (DNA): TGTGCCTGGAGTGTAGGGACTAGCACCTACAATGAGCAGTTCTTC. Its protein product is CAWSVGTSTYNEQFF. Full variable domain (remainder filled in from reference TRBV30 and TRBJ2-1): SQTIHQWPATLVQPVGSPLSLECTVEGTSNPNLYWYRQAAGRGLQLLFYSVGIGQISSEVPQNLSASRPQDRQFILSSKKLLLSDSGFYLCAWSVGTSTYNEQFFGPGTRLTVL.

This clonotype came up once. This chain connects TRBV6-1 to TRBJ2-1; perhaps TRBD2 as D (6 bases). Germline assignment: CDR1 MNHNS and CDR2 SASEGT. V was trimmed by 6 bases and J by 9 bases, leaving 12 bases between them. The CDR3 contains 12 residues. DNA for the CDR3: TGTGCCAGCAGGGGAAGCGGGCCTGAGCAGTTCTTC. Translated: CASRGSGPEQFF.

The table lists this clonotype with a few counts. The chain employs TRBV7-8 and TRBJ1-5; perhaps TRBD1 as D (6 bases). Germline CDR1 reads SGHVS; CDR2 reads FQNEAQ. The length of the CDR3 is 17 residues. V was cut by 5 bases and J by 6 bases, with 23 bases left in between. CDR3: CASSPSQQGLGAQPQHF. As DNA, the CDR3 is TGTGCCAGCAGCCCAAGCCAACAGGGCCTGGGGGCTCAGCCCCAGCATTTT.